This T cell receptor (beta chain) was documented in a study of T-cell reconstitution after alpha-beta-depleted transplantation in children. General study results and limits: For some patients, TCRbeta diversity was high at day 60 because of recipient T cells and thymic progenitors that survived. Among T cells one year after transplant, newly produced cells accounted for most counts and diversity. Several hundred graft clones that had expanded were reportedly the source of alpha-beta T cells about two months after transplant.

TCRbeta library construction was performed incorporating unique molecular identifiers. TCRdb recomputed calls from the PCR reads with MiXCR, one row per CDR3 protein. The sample has hundreds of thousands of distinct CDR3 sequences, about an eighth seen once. This clonotype has only a few counts. What it recognizes is unknown. Trimming pared 7 bases from V and 8 bases from J, leaving 17 bases between. The CDR3 sequence is 13 residues long. This clonotype was obtained from a girl between 2 and 10 years old with congenital amegakaryocytic thrombocytopenia, due to receive a stem cell transplant. The sequenced sample was PBMCs, obtained before TCRalphabeta/CD19-depleted stem cell transplant. The chain has TRBV12-3 or TRBV12-4 and TRBJ2-5; unclear D gene. The CDR3 protein is CASNRGAVETQYF. The CDR3 nucleotides read TGTGCCAGCAACCGTGGCGCGGTCGAAACCCAGTACTTC.